A single sample is the source of the 24 T cell receptor beta chains below, sequenced in a study of blood T cell repertoires in COVID-19. Data came from immunoSEQ multiplex PCR; TCRdb stores just in-frame clones and leaves some out. This table has about 58,000 clones, more than 85% appearing once. The sequencing input was peripheral blood. The receptors were sampled from a man aged 50 to 59 with active COVID-19.

V is TRBV4-2 and J is TRBJ2-1; D uncertain. V lost 0 bases and J lost 7, with 13 bases in between. Germline V gives CDR1 LGHNA, CDR2 YNFKEQ. The CDR3 is 15 residues long. The CDR3 sequence: CASSQEPFISNEQFF. The DNA of the CDR3 is TGTGCCAGCAGCCAAGAACCCTTTATTAGTAATGAGCAGTTCTTC.

The rearrangement links TRBV4-3 to TRBJ1-6; possibly TRBD1 for D (5 bases). Deletions cut 7 bases from V and 6 bases from J, with 16 bases between. Germline V gene sequence: CDR1 LGHNA, CDR2 YSLEER. The CDR3 has 15 residues. The CDR3 region has the DNA TGCGCCAGCACCTCGGGGAGGACATTTAATTCACCCCTCCACTTT. Translation gives CASTSGRTFNSPLHF.

This chain connects TRBV9 to TRBJ1-1; 8 positions match TRBD1. Germline V gene sequence: CDR1 SGDLS, CDR2 YYNGEE. CDR3 size: 15 residues. V lost 0 bases, J lost 5 bases, and 6 bases stayed unmatched. CDR3 amino acids: CASSVAGGAGTEAFF. In DNA, the CDR3 is TGTGCCAGCAGCGTAGCAGGGGGCGCAGGAACTGAAGCTTTCTTT.

The genes are TRBV7-8 and TRBJ2-7; D is undetermined. The germline V and J ends were trimmed by 2 bases and 6 bases, with 14 bases remaining between them. The CDR3 has 14 amino acids. The V gene's germline CDR1 is SGHVS and CDR2 FQNEAQ. The CDR3 reads CASSLLFRRGEQYF. The CDR3 DNA reads as TGTGCCAGCAGCTTACTTTTTCGGCGAGGCGAGCAGTACTTC.

This sequence joins TRBV27 and TRBJ2-1, with 12 positions matching TRBD1. V trimming: 5 bases; J trimming: 7 bases; junction bases outside the gene matches: 6. Looked up from germline, CDR1 is MNHEY and CDR2 is SMNVEV (reference sequence). This CDR3 comprises 15 residues. This CDR3 reads CASSVGQGANNEQFF. The CDR3 DNA reads as TGTGCCAGCAGTGTGGGACAGGGGGCAAATAATGAGCAGTTCTTC.

The V call is TRBV28, the J call TRBJ2-2, with D possibly TRBD2 on 6 matching bases. CDR1 is MDHEN and CDR2 is SYDVKM in the germline V gene. CDR3 length: 15 amino acids. V lost 3 bases and J lost 1, with 9 bases in between. CDR3 nucleotide sequence: TGTGCCAGCAGTTTTCCTAGCGTGAACACCGGGGAGCTGTTTTTT. As protein: CASSFPSVNTGELFF.

This clone was found once. J is TRBJ1-2 and V is TRBV2; 12 bases agree with TRBD1. After removal of 6 bases from V and 8 bases from J, the junction contained 7 bases not matched to a gene. Germline lookup yields CDR1 SNHLY and CDR2 FYNNEI. The CDR3 contains 14 residues. The CDR3 nucleotides read TGTGCCAGCAGAACCGGGACAGGGGGCTACGGCTACACCTTC. Its protein product is CASRTGTGGYGYTF.

The chain links TRBV5-1 to TRBJ1-2; D is perhaps TRBD1 (6 bases). The CDR3 is 13 amino acids. The V and J ends lost 3 bases and 6 bases respectively, with 12 bases between them. The V gene's germline CDR1 is SGHRS and CDR2 YFSETQ. Here the CDR3 reads CASSSQQGDGYTF. The CDR3 DNA sequence: TGCGCCAGCAGCTCCCAACAGGGTGATGGCTACACCTTC. The entire variable domain, with the rest obtained from reference TRBV5-1 and TRBJ1-2, is as follows: KAGVTQTPRYLIKTRGQQVTLSCSPISGHRSVSWYQQTPGQGLQFLFEYFSETQRNKGNFPGRFSGRQFSNSRSEMNVSTLELGDSALYLCASSSQQGDGYTFGSGTRLTVV.

This clone turned up a few times. The genes are TRBV9 and TRBJ2-7; 7 positions match TRBD1. Per the germline V gene, CDR1 is SGDLS and CDR2 is YYNGEE. After removal of 3 bases from V and 5 bases from J, the junction contained 8 bases not matched to a gene. The CDR3 is 14 residues long. The CDR3 loop is CASSGKGGADEQYF. The CDR3 DNA follows: TGTGCCAGCAGCGGGAAAGGGGGCGCGGACGAGCAGTACTTC.

This clone was seen a single time. The genes are TRBV15 and TRBJ1-2; tentatively, D is TRBD1 (5 bases). Trimming pared 0 bases from V and 13 bases from J, leaving 12 bases between. There are 12 residues in the CDR3. The V gene's germline CDR1 is LNHNV and CDR2 YYDKDF (reference sequence). The CDR3 nucleotides are TGTGCCACCAGCAGAGATGGGGGGGTTTTCACCTTC. Encoded protein: CATSRDGGVFTF.

For the CDR3, the DNA is TGTGCCAGCGGGGGACTAGCGACAGATACGCAGTATTTT. Its protein product is CASGGLATDTQYF. The J gene is TRBJ2-3, the V gene TRBV6-5; 10 positions agree with TRBD2. J was trimmed by 3 bases and V by 8 bases; bases with no gene match: 2. CDR1 is MNHEY, CDR2 SVGAGI, per germline. The CDR3 runs to 13 residues.

Sample share makes this clone medium-sized. The rearrangement joins TRBV7-2 to TRBJ2-7; weak D call: TRBD2 (6 bases). The germline V and J ends were trimmed by 2 bases and 6 bases, with 11 bases remaining between them. CDR1 SGHTA and CDR2 FQGNSA come from the germline V gene. The CDR3 loop spans 13 amino acids. CDR3 in DNA: TGTGCCAGCAGCTTATTTTCCGGGGGCGAGCAGTACTTC. It translates to CASSLFSGGEQYF.

This clone was detected only a few times. Here the CDR3 DNA reads TGTGCCAGCTCACCAGAGGGCAATCAGCCCCAGCATTTT. This sequence encodes CASSPEGNQPQHF. This chain links TRBV18 with TRBJ1-5; D is unclear. V lost 2 bases, J lost 2 bases, and 4 bases lay in between. The CDR3 is made up of 13 amino acids. CDR1 is KGHSH, CDR2 LQKENI, per germline. Supplemented by reference TRBV18 and TRBJ1-5, the full variable domain reads NAGVMQNPRHLVRRRGQEARLRCSPMKGHSHVYWYRQLPEEGLKFMVYLQKENIIDESGMPKERFSAEFPKEGPSILRIQQVVRGDSAAYFCASSPEGNQPQHFGDGTRLSIL.

The chain joins TRBV5-1 to TRBJ2-7, with D perhaps TRBD2 (6 bases). The CDR3 loop spans 15 amino acids. The V end was cut by 6 bases, the J end by 6 bases, with 22 bases between. CDR1 and CDR2 from the germline V gene are SGHRS and YFSETQ. CDR3 bases: TGCGCCAGCACCACCGGGACTCAAGTCGGAGGCGAGCAGTACTTC. Protein sequence: CASTTGTQVGGEQYF.

CDR3 sequence reads: CASSYSGVGGYTF. CDR3 sequence (DNA): TGTGCCAGCAGCTACTCAGGGGTGGGAGGCTACACCTTC. The chain couples TRBV28 to TRBJ1-2, with a tentative D call TRBD1 (6 bases). Germline assignment: CDR1 MDHEN and CDR2 SYDVKM. Trimming cost V 6 bases and J 8 bases, with 16 bases left between them. This CDR3 comprises 13 residues.

The chain couples TRBV7-3 to TRBJ2-3; D may be TRBD1 (5 bases). The CDR3 length is 14 residues. Germline V gives CDR1 SGHTA, CDR2 FQGTGA. V lost 5 bases to trimming and J lost 3 bases, with 12 bases between them. The CDR3 DNA follows: TGTGCCAGCAGCACATCATCAGGGACAGATACGCAGTATTTT. Amino acid sequence: CASSTSSGTDTQYF.

The genes are TRBV21-1 and TRBJ1-3. TRBV21-1 is designated a pseudogene. This CDR3 is built from 16 residues. The CDR3 reads CASSKGTAISGNTIYF. CDR3 nucleotides: TGTGCCAGCAGCAAAGGGACTGCTATCTCTGGAAACACCATATATTTT.

This clone was recorded only once. The rearrangement links TRBV5-5 to TRBJ1-3; D gene unclear. V was pared by 0 bases and J by 4 bases, with 8 bases between. CDR1 SGHKS and CDR2 YYEKEE come from the germline V gene (reference sequence). The CDR3 spans 14 residues. The CDR3 loop is CASSLDALGNTIYF. For the CDR3, the DNA is TGTGCCAGCAGCTTGGACGCGTTAGGAAACACCATATATTTT.

V is TRBV9 and J is TRBJ1-5; 9 nucleotides align to TRBD1. The CDR3 has 15 residues. After removal of 2 bases from V and 3 bases from J, the junction contained 3 bases not matched to a gene. CDR1 is SGDLS, CDR2 YYNGEE, per germline. The CDR3 coding sequence is TGTGCCAGCAGCGTGGGACAGGGTAACAATCAGCCCCAGCATTTT. Its translation: CASSVGQGNNQPQHF.

The chain has TRBV4-3 and TRBJ2-1, with TRBD2 matching over 9 bases. This CDR3 spans 14 amino acids. After removal of 1 base from V and 13 bases from J, the junction contained 8 bases not matched to a gene. Germline lookup yields CDR1 LGHNA and CDR2 YSLEER. This CDR3 reads CASSQALERGAQFF. CDR3 DNA: TGCGCCAGCAGCCAAGCTCTGGAGCGGGGGGCCCAGTTCTTC.

The V call is TRBV28, the J call TRBJ1-6; 7 bases are shared with TRBD1. V gave up 10 bases and J gave up 7 bases; unmatched junction bases: 10. This CDR3 spans 14 amino acids. In germline, CDR1 is MDHEN, CDR2 SYDVKM. The CDR3 region has the DNA TGTGCCATCCTAGAGGGACAGATGAATTCACCCCTCCACTTT. This gives the protein CAILEGQMNSPLHF.

V gene TRBV9 combines with J gene TRBJ2-5; the match to TRBD2 covers 11 bases. The CDR3 spans 17 residues. Trimming cost V 4 bases and J 4 bases; bases outside gene matches: 12. Per germline, CDR1 SGDLS and CDR2 YYNGEE. The CDR3 DNA reads TGTGCCAGCAGCCAAGAGGTGACTAGCGGGGTAGGAGAGACCCAGTACTTC. Its protein product is CASSQEVTSGVGETQYF.

This chain connects TRBV10-3 to TRBJ2-1; 8 positions match TRBD1. This CDR3 comprises 14 residues. Germline CDR1 reads ENHRY; CDR2 reads SYGVKD. The ends lost 2 bases at V and 15 bases at J; junction bases unmatched: 12. The CDR3 DNA sequence: TGTGCCATCAGTGAGCCCTCCAAACAGGGGGACTTGTTCTTC. Its translation is CAISEPSKQGDLFF.

V and J are TRBV7-8 and TRBJ2-1; 14 bases line up with TRBD2. CDR3 size: 17 residues. Germline V CDR1 and CDR2: SGHVS, FQNEAQ. V lost 8 bases, J lost 4 bases, and 10 bases stayed unmatched. DNA for the CDR3: TGTGCCAGCCACCCCGGACTAGCGGGAGGCAGATACAATGAGCAGTTCTTC. Amino acids: CASHPGLAGGRYNEQFF.